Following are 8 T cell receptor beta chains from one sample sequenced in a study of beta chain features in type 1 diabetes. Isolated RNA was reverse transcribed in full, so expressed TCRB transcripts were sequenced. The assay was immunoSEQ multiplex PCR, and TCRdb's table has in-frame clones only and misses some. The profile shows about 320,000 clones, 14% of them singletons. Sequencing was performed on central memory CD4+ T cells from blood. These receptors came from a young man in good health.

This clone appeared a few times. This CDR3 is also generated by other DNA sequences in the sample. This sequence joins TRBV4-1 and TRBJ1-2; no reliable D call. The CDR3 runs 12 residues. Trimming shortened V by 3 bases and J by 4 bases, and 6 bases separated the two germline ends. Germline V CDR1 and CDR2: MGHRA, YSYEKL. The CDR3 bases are TGCGCCAGCAGCCACCGAATCTATGGCTACACCTTC. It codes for CASSHRIYGYTF.

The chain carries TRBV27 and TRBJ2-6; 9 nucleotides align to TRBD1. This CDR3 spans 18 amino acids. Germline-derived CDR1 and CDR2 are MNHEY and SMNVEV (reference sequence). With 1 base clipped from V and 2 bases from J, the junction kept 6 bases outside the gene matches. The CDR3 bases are TGTGCCAGCAGTTTATTCTGGGACAGGGTGACTGGGGCCAACGTCCTGACTTTC. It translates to CASSLFWDRVTGANVLTF. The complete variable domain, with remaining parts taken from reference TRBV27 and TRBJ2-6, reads EAQVTQNPRYLITVTGKKLTVTCSQNMNHEYMSWYRQDPGLGLRQIYYSMNVEVTDKGDVPEGYKVSRKEKRNFPLILESPSPNQTSLYFCASSLFWDRVTGANVLTFGAGSRLTVL.

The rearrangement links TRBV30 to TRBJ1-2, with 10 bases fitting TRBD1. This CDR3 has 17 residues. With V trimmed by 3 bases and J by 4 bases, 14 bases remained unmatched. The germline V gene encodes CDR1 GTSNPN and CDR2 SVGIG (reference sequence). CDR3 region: CAWRIFGTGDSSYGYTF. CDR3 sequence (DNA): TGTGCCTGGAGAATTTTCGGGACAGGGGATTCGAGCTATGGCTACACCTTC.

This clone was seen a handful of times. This chain's CDR3 is CATHLAGEAFF. DNA of the CDR3: TGTGCCACACACTTGGCAGGTGAAGCTTTCTTT. The V and J genes are TRBV6-1 and TRBJ1-1; D gene ambiguous. The CDR3 covers 11 residues. The V end lost 10 bases, the J end lost 7 bases, and 13 bases lay between the germline ends. The germline V gene encodes CDR1 MNHNS and CDR2 SASEGT.

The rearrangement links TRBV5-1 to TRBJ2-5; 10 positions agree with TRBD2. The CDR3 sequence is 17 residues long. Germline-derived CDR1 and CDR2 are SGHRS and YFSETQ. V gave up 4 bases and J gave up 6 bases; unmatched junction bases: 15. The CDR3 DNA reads TGCGCCAGCAGCGTTCTAGGTGTAGCGGGGGGTGAAAAGACCCAGTACTTC. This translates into CASSVLGVAGGEKTQYF.

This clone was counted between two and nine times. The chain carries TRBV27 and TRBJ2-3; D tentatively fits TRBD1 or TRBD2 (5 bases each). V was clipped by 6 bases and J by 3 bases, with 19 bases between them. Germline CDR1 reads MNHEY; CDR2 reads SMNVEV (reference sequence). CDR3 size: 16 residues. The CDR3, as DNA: TGTGCCAGCAGGGGCGACCGGGGCGGACTGACAGATACGCAGTATTTT. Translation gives CASRGDRGGLTDTQYF.

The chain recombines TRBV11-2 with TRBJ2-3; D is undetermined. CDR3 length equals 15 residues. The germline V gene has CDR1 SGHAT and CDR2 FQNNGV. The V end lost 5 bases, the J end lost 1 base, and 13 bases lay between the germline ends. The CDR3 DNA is TGTGCCAGCAGCACCTCTGGATGGGGCACAGATACGCAGTATTTT. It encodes CASSTSGWGTDTQYF.

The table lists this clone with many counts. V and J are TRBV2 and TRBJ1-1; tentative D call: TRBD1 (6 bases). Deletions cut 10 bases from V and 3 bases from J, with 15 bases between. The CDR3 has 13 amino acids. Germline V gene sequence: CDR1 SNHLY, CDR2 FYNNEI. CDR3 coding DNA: TGTGCCACCCATACAGGGCGGGACACTGAAGCTTTCTTT. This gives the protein CATHTGRDTEAFF. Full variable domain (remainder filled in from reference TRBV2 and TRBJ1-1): EPEVTQTPSHQVTQMGQEVILRCVPISNHLYFYWYRQILGQKVEFLVSFYNNEISEKSEIFDDQFSVERPDGSNFTLKIRSTKLEDSAMYFCATHTGRDTEAFFGQGTRLTVV.